These 3 T cell receptor beta chains originate from one sample sequenced in a study of cytomegalovirus exposure and HLA in healthy donors. Libraries were prepared by immunoSEQ multiplex PCR; TCRdb keeps only in-frame clonotypes and omits some of them. Here the sample spans around 220,000 clones, approximately 83% being singletons. The material sequenced was PBMCs. The receptor set was obtained from a woman younger than 45 in good health and CMV-seropositive.

The chain recombines TRBV7-9 with TRBJ1-1, with D possibly being TRBD1 (6 bases). CDR3 length: 15 amino acids. Germline CDR1 is SEHNR and CDR2 is FQNEAQ (reference sequence). V lost 5 bases to trimming and J lost 4 bases, with 17 bases between them. The CDR3 region has the DNA TGTGCCAGCAGCATACAGCAGGCAGGGGCCACTGAAGCTTTCTTT. Translating gives CASSIQQAGATEAFF.

This clone occurred a few times. The gene calls are TRBV2 and TRBJ1-1; D is uncertain. The CDR3 covers 13 residues. CDR1 is SNHLY, CDR2 FYNNEI, per germline. Trimming took off 6 bases at V and 5 bases at J, with 13 bases between the two ends. Here the CDR3 DNA reads TGTGCCAGCAGGGAGGACGTGGGGACTGAAGCTTTCTTT. Translating it yields CASREDVGTEAFF. The full variable domain, with the rest looked up from reference TRBV2 and TRBJ1-1, is EPEVTQTPSHQVTQMGQEVILRCVPISNHLYFYWYRQILGQKVEFLVSFYNNEISEKSEIFDDQFSVERPDGSNFTLKIRSTKLEDSAMYFCASREDVGTEAFFGQGTRLTVV.

The chain joins TRBV5-8 to TRBJ2-7, with TRBD2 matching over 11 bases. The ends lost 4 bases at V and 0 bases at J; junction bases unmatched: 6. Germline V gene lookup returns CDR1 SGHTS and CDR2 YDEGEE. The CDR3 length is 16 residues. Here the CDR3 reads CASSPRTSGGSYEQYF. The CDR3 nucleotides are TGTGCCAGCAGCCCGCGAACTAGCGGGGGCTCCTACGAGCAGTACTTC.